What follows are 4 T cell receptor beta chains derived from one specimen sequenced in a study of blood T cell repertoires in COVID-19. Profiled with immunoSEQ multiplex PCR; TCRdb holds only in-frame clones, not every one. The sample shows under 60,000 clones, approximately 90% of them seen only once. The specimen sequenced was peripheral blood. The receptors originated from a woman at least 80 years old with acute or convalescent COVID-19.

This clone was seen only a few times. The chain uses TRBV6-1 and TRBJ2-3; 10 bases align to TRBD2. CDR3 length equals 17 residues. Germline-derived CDR1 and CDR2 are MNHNS and SASEGT. With 0 bases clipped from V and 4 bases from J, the junction kept 7 bases outside the gene matches. CDR3 DNA sequence: TGTGCCAGCAGTGAAGCACTAGCGGGGACTGGCGCAGATACGCAGTATTTT. This translates into CASSEALAGTGADTQYF.

The rearrangement joins TRBV6-6 to TRBJ1-2; 8 bases fit TRBD1. CDR1 and CDR2 from the germline V gene are MNHNY and SVGAGI (reference sequence). The J segment lost 4 bases and the V segment lost 6 bases, leaving 4 bases of the junction unmatched. The CDR3 consists of 13 residues. CDR3 coding DNA: TGTGCCAGCAGCCGGACAGGGCTCTATGGCTACACCTTC. Translation: CASSRTGLYGYTF.

The table lists this clone with a count of one. The rearrangement links TRBV5-1 to TRBJ2-7; 7 bases are shared with TRBD1. The CDR3 extends over 15 amino acids. Per the germline V gene, CDR1 is SGHRS and CDR2 is YFSETQ. J was trimmed by 7 bases and V by 3 bases; bases with no gene match: 13. The CDR3 protein is CASSSGGHLQGEQYF. The CDR3 bases are TGCGCCAGCAGCTCAGGGGGACACCTCCAAGGGGAGCAGTACTTC.

The rearrangement joins TRBV6-5 to TRBJ2-1; 7 bases fit TRBD2. From germline, CDR1 is MNHEY and CDR2 SVGAGI. Trimming removed 9 bases from V and 3 bases from J; junction bases left unmatched: 11. The CDR3 has 15 residues. Written as DNA, the CDR3 is TGTGCCAGTTCTCCCGGGGGGACTTTCTACAATGAGCAGTTCTTC. As protein: CASSPGGTFYNEQFF.